What follows are 3 T cell receptor beta chains derived from one specimen sequenced in a study of monozygotic twins with inflammatory bowel disease. TCRdb re-called the 5' RACE reads and shows each CDR3 protein once, DNA omitted. The listing records around 410,000 distinct CDR3 sequences. Sequences were obtained from blood. These TCRs come from a human donor with ulcerative colitis or Crohn's disease, or a healthy co-twin of an affected twin (not recorded which).

The chain joins TRBV10-2 to TRBJ2-2; no DNA is available, so the TRBD2 call from TCRdb remains unchecked. Germline-derived CDR1 and CDR2 are WSHSY and SAAADI. The CDR3 totals 18 residues. The CDR3 spells CASSDRLAGALNTGELFF.

The chain carries TRBV18 and TRBJ2-3; TCRdb lists TRBD2, though no DNA is available to test this call. The CDR3 has 17 residues. Germline lookup yields CDR1 KGHSH and CDR2 LQKENI. CDR3 loop: CASSLWTSGTSTDTQYF.

The CDR3 loop reads CASSISGKNTGELFF. This rearrangement joins TRBV19 to TRBJ2-2; the D call of TRBD1 rests on TCRdb alone, since no DNA is present to check it. CDR1 and CDR2 from the germline V gene are LNHDA and SQIVND (reference sequence). This CDR3 comprises 15 residues. The variable domain in full, with the rest retrieved from reference TRBV19 and TRBJ2-2, is DGGITQSPKYLFRKEGQNVTLSCEQNLNHDAMYWYRQDPGQGLRLIYYSQIVNDFQKGDIAEGYSVSREKKESFPLTVTSAQKNPTAFYLCASSISGKNTGELFFGEGSRLTVL.